This T cell receptor (beta chain) was profiled in a study of blood T cell repertoires in COVID-19. Study-wide background: Acute and convalescent COVID-19 specimens originated in the United States, Italy and Spain.

Seattle patients were enrolled while actively infected and followed longitudinally. The assay was immunoSEQ multiplex PCR, and TCRdb's table has in-frame clones only and misses some. This sample yields 200,000 to 250,000 clones, of which about 93% are seen a single time; over 0.75% belongs to the top ten. The trim removed 5 bases at V and 2 bases at J, leaving 6 bases unmatched. Germline assignment: CDR1 LNHDA and CDR2 SQIVND (reference sequence). The CDR3 is made up of 15 amino acids. V usage is TRBV19 and J usage is TRBJ1-3, with 7 bases identical to TRBD1. The sample comprised peripheral blood. The sequence came from a man in his fifties or sixties with COVID-19, enrolled during active disease. CDR3 loop: CASSYKGAAGNTIYF. The CDR3 nucleotides read TGTGCCAGTAGTTACAAGGGGGCAGCTGGAAACACCATATATTTT.